The entry below gives a single T cell receptor (beta chain) sequence along with its context. Its antigen is currently not known. It is unclear where the CDR3 begins or ends on the DNA, so no DNA is shown, and the CDR3 is as TCRdb lists it. This entry belongs to a study of tumor and adjacent non-tumor tissue in lung cancer listed by TCRdb under 2018. In terms of the full investigation: The cohort included some twelve adenocarcinoma, a couple of squamous cell carcinoma and 1 small cell lung cancer patients. The 15 or so patients were aged roughly 30 to 85 years, included around ten men and 5 women, and had TNM stage I to III disease. A total of 95 million to 150 million productive TCRbeta reads were generated by sequencing, corresponding to an average of approximately 4.3 million reads per sample. Using bulk TCRbeta repertoires from some 16 lung cancer patients, the study set lung tumor tissue side by side with matched distant non-tumor lung tissue. For each patient, one tumor sample and one normal lung sample were taken, giving under 35 paired specimens that underwent TCRbeta CDR3 sequencing.

CDR3 length: 14 amino acids, cysteine to phenylalanine. Based on the germline V gene (reference sequence), the CDR1 and CDR2 sequences are SGHNT and YYREEE. General study outcomes and caveats: Tumor tissue showed significantly higher TCR diversity (inverse Simpson) than normal lung tissue, at 431.37 vs 166.20 (P = 0.0075, Mann-Whitney U test). Because peripheral blood was not sequenced, the blood TCRbeta repertoires of the lung cancer patients in the study went unexamined. The top 100 clones accounted for a significantly larger cumulative portion of the repertoire in normal lung than in tumor tissue. TCR diversity was significantly higher in younger patients, and greater tumor TCR diversity was associated with shorter overall survival and shorter disease-free survival. The methods do not name the sequencing platform or mention unique molecular identifiers. Only about 16 patients were included in the cohort, and the need for larger samples and more detailed clinical data was noted by the authors.

The protocol used for the library was multiplex PCR. Sequencing used an Illumina HiSeq 2500. TCRbeta libraries were constructed through three rounds of nested PCR with primers (Table S4) according to protocols adapted from ARM-PCR. PCR products of 200-500 bp were gel-excised and purified with the QIAquick gel extraction kit before sequencing. In the source study's methods: Trimmomatic was used to clean the reads, FLASH merged the cleaned reads into complete CDR3 sequences, and MiTCR assigned the sequences to V(D)J germline segments. VDJtools was used to compute clonal diversity as the inverse Simpson's index. A read counted as productive if the sequence was in-frame and lacked a premature stop codon. TCRdb reprocessing: public reads trimmed at Q25 with fastp, clones called with MiXCR, in-frame beta chains kept. Each entry merges the rows of one CDR3 protein and shows their most common DNA and genes. TCRdb's processing, not the authors', yielded these V and J calls. In all, the sample holds around 57,000 distinct CDR3 sequences, and around two thirds of those were seen once. The ten largest clonotypes hold roughly a third of the sample.

RNA was isolated from bulk, unsorted tissue, and RNA quality was assessed with a NanoDrop ND-1000 and an Agilent 2100. The normal lung samples consisted of distant non-tumor tissue collected more than 3 cm from the tumor edge. Newly diagnosed lung cancer patients without prior chemotherapy who had been admitted for thoracic surgery in China between August and November 2014 were enrolled as donors. The study excluded patients who had received radiotherapy or chemotherapy before or who had another cancer at the same time. Surgical tissue pieces of about 1-2.1 cm3 were preserved in RNAlater solution and stored at -80 °C until use.

The sample taken for sequencing was distant non-tumor lung tissue. The sequence links TRBV5-4 to TRBJ1-2; the D call TRBD1 from the table was never checked on the DNA. This clonotype was obtained from a man between 65 and 80 years old with non-small cell lung cancer. The CDR3 reads as follows: CASCVGTGAYGHTF.